Listed below are T cell receptor beta chains from one sample, sequenced in a study of technical replicates of blood from a handful of donors. Here immunoSEQ multiplex PCR was the method, and the copy in TCRdb shows in-frame clones only, minus some. Found here are about 100,000 clones, roughly 95% of them singletons; the top ten hold over 0.2%. The sample was T cells isolated from PBMCs. The receptors were sampled from a human donor in good health. Both conserved end residues are part of each CDR3. Fields, in order: V gene, clone size, J gene, D gene, CDR3 length, CDR3 protein, CDR3 DNA. D genes are given only for firm matches. Clone size is not always given. Where it is, it says once, few, many or a class for expanded clones.

V: TRBV30
size: NA
J: TRBJ2-2
D: NA
length: 14
CDR3: CACVTSQNTGELFF
DNA: TGTGCCTGCGTTACTAGCCAGAACACCGGGGAGCTGTTTTTT

V: TRBV14
size: once
J: TRBJ2-7
D: TRBD2
length: 16
CDR3: CASSQWISGVNYEQYF
DNA: TGTGCCAGCAGCCAGTGGATTAGCGGGGTTAACTACGAGCAGTACTTC

V: TRBV4-1
size: NA
J: TRBJ1-5
D: NA
length: 14
CDR3: CASSIQTQEQPQHF
DNA: TGCGCCAGCAGCATCCAAACACAGGAGCAGCCCCAGCATTTT

V: TRBV10-1
size: NA
J: TRBJ2-2
D: NA
length: 16
CDR3: CASSESDRSNTGELFF
DNA: TGCGCCAGCAGTGAGTCGGACAGATCGAACACCGGGGAGCTGTTTTTT

V: TRBV30
size: NA
J: TRBJ1-1
D: NA
length: 13
CDR3: CAWSLASSTEAFF
DNA: TGTGCCTGGTCATTGGCCTCTAGCACTGAAGCTTTCTTT

V: TRBV18
size: NA
J: TRBJ2-7
D: NA
length: 16
CDR3: CASSPPVRQNNYEQYF
DNA: TGTGCCAGCTCACCACCCGTAAGACAGAATAACTACGAGCAGTACTTC

V: TRBV6-1
size: NA
J: TRBJ1-4
D: NA
length: 13
CDR3: CASSEDGIRQLFF
DNA: TGTGCCAGCAGTGAAGACGGGATAAGGCAACTGTTTTTT

V: TRBV19
size: once
J: TRBJ2-3
D: TRBD2
length: 16
CDR3: CASSRGLAGPTDTQYF
DNA: TGTGCCAGTAGTCGAGGACTAGCGGGACCCACAGATACGCAGTATTTT

V: TRBV18
size: NA
J: TRBJ1-5
D: NA
length: 16
CDR3: CASSPQGADSNQPQHF
DNA: TGTGCCAGCTCACCACAAGGGGCAGATAGCAATCAGCCCCAGCATTTT

V: TRBV7-6
size: NA
J: TRBJ2-3
D: TRBD2
length: 18
CDR3: CASSLLRSGDPYTDTQYF
DNA: TGTGCCAGCAGCTTACTGCGTAGCGGGGACCCTTACACAGATACGCAGTATTTT

V: TRBV28
size: NA
J: TRBJ2-4
D: TRBD1
length: 14
CDR3: CASRDRGTKNIQYF
DNA: TGTGCCAGCAGGGACAGGGGAACCAAAAACATTCAGTACTTC

V: TRBV2
size: NA
J: TRBJ1-2
D: TRBD1
length: 13
CDR3: CASSAGTGRGYTF
DNA: TGTGCCAGCAGTGCCGGGACAGGGAGAGGCTACACCTTC

V: TRBV27
size: few
J: TRBJ2-1
D: TRBD2
length: 15
CDR3: CASTQGGSSYNEQFF
DNA: TGTGCCAGCACCCAGGGAGGGAGCTCCTACAATGAGCAGTTCTTC

V: TRBV2
size: NA
J: TRBJ1-1
D: TRBD1
length: 14
CDR3: CASSDEGANTEAFF
DNA: TGTGCCAGCAGTGACGAGGGGGCGAACACTGAAGCTTTCTTT

V: TRBV4-2
size: NA
J: TRBJ2-6
D: NA
length: 15
CDR3: CASSPRDSGANVLTF
DNA: TGTGCCAGCAGCCCGAGAGACTCTGGGGCCAACGTCCTGACTTTC

V: TRBV29-1
size: NA
J: TRBJ1-1
D: TRBD1
length: 13
CDR3: CSVVGQGISEAFF
DNA: TGCAGCGTTGTAGGACAGGGAATCTCTGAAGCTTTCTTT

V: TRBV6-5
size: NA
J: TRBJ2-7
D: NA
length: 15
CDR3: CASTSDSILVYEQYF
DNA: TGTGCCAGCACCTCAGACTCTATATTAGTCTACGAGCAGTACTTC

V: TRBV30
size: NA
J: TRBJ2-5
D: NA
length: 12
CDR3: CACDTGWETQYF
DNA: TGTGCCTGTGACACCGGCTGGGAGACCCAGTACTTC

V: TRBV27
size: once
J: TRBJ1-6
D: TRBD1
length: 16
CDR3: CASSGTGGLYNSPLHF
DNA: TGTGCCAGCAGTGGGACAGGGGGCCTTTATAATTCACCCCTCCACTTT

V: TRBV28
size: NA
J: TRBJ2-1
D: TRBD2
length: 15
CDR3: CASSLGTSGRDKQFF
DNA: TGTGCCAGCAGTCTCGGGACTAGCGGGAGGGATAAGCAGTTCTTC

V: TRBV5-1
size: NA
J: TRBJ2-1
D: TRBD2
length: 17
CDR3: CASSLDRLAGRYDEQFF
DNA: TGCGCCAGCAGCTTGGATAGACTAGCGGGAAGGTACGATGAGCAGTTCTTC

V: TRBV6-6
size: NA
J: TRBJ2-7
D: TRBD1
length: 13
CDR3: CASRDRATYEQYF
DNA: TGTGCCAGCAGAGACAGGGCGACCTACGAGCAGTACTTC

V: TRBV6-1
size: few
J: TRBJ2-7
D: NA
length: 13
CDR3: CASSEFSGWEQYF
DNA: TGTGCCAGCAGTGAATTCTCGGGATGGGAGCAGTACTTC

V: TRBV6-5
size: NA
J: TRBJ2-7
D: NA
length: 15
CDR3: CASSYSGLKQYEQYF
DNA: TGTGCCAGCAGTTACTCAGGACTAAAACAATACGAGCAGTACTTC

V: TRBV15
size: NA
J: TRBJ2-1
D: TRBD2
length: 14
CDR3: CATSGGLAGSEQFF
DNA: TGTGCCACCAGCGGGGGACTAGCGGGAAGTGAGCAGTTCTTC

V: TRBV28
size: NA
J: TRBJ1-2
D: TRBD1
length: 15
CDR3: CASSFGQGAGYGYTF
DNA: TGTGCCAGCAGTTTCGGACAGGGGGCTGGCTATGGCTACACCTTC

V: TRBV13
size: NA
J: TRBJ2-3
D: TRBD2
length: 16
CDR3: CASSPRGLAGEGPQYF
DNA: TGTGCCAGCAGCCCCCGGGGACTAGCGGGAGAGGGACCGCAGTATTTT

V: TRBV9
size: NA
J: TRBJ2-7
D: NA
length: 12
CDR3: CASSPSQGPLYF
DNA: TGTGCCAGCAGCCCGTCCCAGGGGCCTCTGTACTTC

V: TRBV29-1
size: once
J: TRBJ2-6
D: NA
length: 15
CDR3: CSVQGNQAGANVLTF
DNA: TGCAGCGTTCAGGGTAATCAGGCTGGGGCCAACGTCCTGACTTTC

V: TRBV2
size: NA
J: TRBJ2-1
D: TRBD2
length: 14
CDR3: CASRLAGPYNEQFF
DNA: TGTGCCAGCCGACTAGCGGGCCCCTACAATGAGCAGTTCTTC

V: TRBV30
size: NA
J: TRBJ2-5
D: TRBD2
length: 15
CDR3: CAWSEGTSPPETQYF
DNA: TGTGCCTGGAGCGAAGGGACTAGCCCTCCTGAGACCCAGTACTTC

V: TRBV7-8
size: NA
J: TRBJ1-2
D: TRBD1
length: 15
CDR3: CASSLTAGQEYGYTF
DNA: TGTGCCAGCAGCCTCACGGCGGGACAGGAATATGGCTACACCTTC

V: TRBV5-1
size: NA
J: TRBJ1-1
D: TRBD1
length: 15
CDR3: CASSWTGGQNTEAFF
DNA: TGCGCCAGCAGCTGGACAGGGGGCCAAAACACTGAAGCTTTCTTT

V: TRBV28
size: NA
J: TRBJ2-3
D: NA
length: 13
CDR3: CASSLGSTDTQYF
DNA: TGTGCCAGCAGTTTGGGCAGCACAGATACGCAGTATTTT

V: TRBV5-5
size: NA
J: TRBJ2-7
D: NA
length: 15
CDR3: CASSPERERYYEQYF
DNA: TGTGCCAGCAGCCCGGAACGGGAGCGGTACTACGAGCAGTACTTC

V: TRBV7-9
size: NA
J: TRBJ1-2
D: NA
length: 12
CDR3: CASSLERQGYTF
DNA: TGTGCCAGCAGCTTAGAACGACAAGGCTACACCTTC

V: TRBV7-6
size: once
J: TRBJ1-5
D: NA
length: 14
CDR3: CASSLGQGGQPQHF
DNA: TGTGCCAGCAGCTTAGGGCAGGGTGGACAGCCCCAGCATTTT

V: TRBV7-8
size: once
J: TRBJ1-6
D: NA
length: 15
CDR3: CASSFESSYNSPLHF
DNA: TGTGCCAGCAGCTTTGAGAGCTCCTATAATTCACCCCTCCACTTT